These T cell receptor beta chains were read from a single sample in a study of post-analysis software for immune sequencing data. TCRdb re-called the PCR reads with MiXCR, one entry per CDR3 protein. The sample consists of approximately 730,000 distinct CDR3 sequences, 46% of them appearing once. The sample comprised blood. The origin of the receptors is a girl aged 10 to 17 with multiple sclerosis. CDR3s include the opening cysteine and the closing phenylalanine or tryptophan. The D gene is left open where the match is weak. Where a row states a size, it is once, few, many or the class of an expanded clone; other rows omit it.

clone size | J gene | D gene | V gene | CDR3 protein | CDR3 DNA
- | TRBJ2-7 | TRBD2 | TRBV15 | CAASRDRGSSSYEQYF | TGTGCCGCCAGCAGAGATCGCGGGAGTAGCTCCTACGAGCAGTACTTC
- | TRBJ2-1 | - | TRBV7-2 | CASSLEGGVWYNEQFF | TGTGCCAGCAGCTTAGAAGGCGGGGTCTGGTACAATGAGCAGTTCTTC
- | TRBJ2-5 | - | TRBV20-1 | CSARGATEMQETQYF | TGCAGTGCTAGGGGGGCGACGGAGATGCAAGAGACCCAGTACTTC
- | TRBJ2-1 | TRBD1 | TRBV12-3/TRBV12-4 | CASRAGTGSSYNEQFF | TGTGCCAGCAGAGCCGGGACAGGGAGCTCCTACAATGAGCAGTTCTTC
- | TRBJ2-6 | - | TRBV29-1 | CSVGTDLGANVRTF | TGCAGCGTTGGGACAGATCTCGGGGCCAACGTCCGGACTTTC
- | TRBJ1-2 | TRBD1 | TRBV24-1 | CATSDPGQGSYGYTF | TGTGCCACCAGTGACCCGGGACAGGGTAGCTATGGCTACACCTTC
- | TRBJ1-4 | - | TRBV30 | CAWSPGPPREKLFF | TGTGCCTGGAGTCCCGGACCCCCGAGGGAAAAACTGTTTTTT
- | TRBJ2-1 | TRBD2 | TRBV7-7 | CASSNPGTTHEQFF | TGTGCTAGCAGCAACCCGGGGACTACCCATGAGCAGTTCTTC
few | TRBJ2-5 | TRBD2 | TRBV7-9 | CASSSYAGGVAQYF | TGTGCCAGCAGCTCCTACGCCGGGGGGGTGGCCCAGTACTTC
- | TRBJ2-5 | - | TRBV29-1 | CSVPRPYLQETQYF | TGCAGCGTGCCGCGTCCCTATCTCCAAGAGACCCAGTACTTC
- | TRBJ1-2 | - | TRBV6-2/TRBV6-3 | CASSYTPPGTNYGYTF | TGTGCCAGCAGTTACACTCCTCCGGGGACCAACTATGGCTACACCTTC
- | TRBJ2-1 | TRBD2 | TRBV5-5 | CASSLAGGTNNEQFF | TGTGCCAGCAGCTTGGCGGGGGGGACCAACAATGAGCAGTTCTTC
- | TRBJ2-1 | - | TRBV7-9 | CVSSFAPLQVGFYEQFF | TGTGTCAGCAGCTTTGCCCCTCTCCAGGTCGGATTCTATGAGCAGTTCTTC
- | TRBJ2-4 | - | TRBV6-1 | CASSEVAGDIQYF | TGTGCCAGCAGTGAAGTTGCAGGGGACATTCAGTACTTC
- | TRBJ2-5 | - | TRBV12-3/TRBV12-4 | CASSLFQGIETQYF | TGTGCCAGCAGTTTATTCCAGGGTATAGAGACCCAGTACTTC
- | TRBJ2-1 | - | TRBV12-3/TRBV12-4 | CASSLTRANEQFF | TGTGCCAGCAGTTTAACCAGAGCCAATGAGCAGTTCTTC
few | TRBJ2-1 | - | TRBV12-3/TRBV12-4 | CASSLWDPSYNEQFF | TGTGCCAGCAGTTTGTGGGATCCTTCCTACAATGAGCAGTTCTTC
- | TRBJ1-2 | - | TRBV7-2 | CASSLEPSVGYTF | TGTGCCAGCAGCTTAGAGCCCTCTGTCGGCTACACCTTC
- | TRBJ1-6 | - | TRBV5-6 | CASSLPGNNSPLHF | TGTGCCAGCAGCTTGCCTGGAAATAATTCACCCCTCCACTTT
- | TRBJ1-1 | - | TRBV20-1 | CSAPPGGIAEAFF | TGCAGTGCCCCCCCTGGGGGAATCGCTGAAGCTTTCTTT
- | TRBJ1-2 | - | TRBV6-5 | CASSPHGQSSGYTF | TGTGCCAGCAGCCCCCATGGACAGTCCTCGGGCTACACCTTC
few | TRBJ2-2 | TRBD1 | TRBV29-1 | CSVGGRGMNTGELFF | TGCAGCGTTGGGGGCAGGGGGATGAACACCGGGGAGCTGTTTTTT
- | TRBJ2-3 | - | TRBV30 | CAWSLGFTQYF | TGTGCCTGGAGTCTGGGGTTTACGCAGTATTTT
few | TRBJ2-5 | TRBD2 | TRBV20-1 | CSASVPLAGGGETQYF | TGCAGTGCTAGTGTGCCGCTAGCGGGAGGAGGAGAGACCCAGTACTTC
few | TRBJ2-3 | TRBD2 | TRBV7-6 | CASSPDGGAQYF | TGTGCCAGCAGCCCCGACGGGGGGGCGCAGTATTTT